Sequencing of this T cell receptor beta chain was carried out in a study of regulatory T cells in long-lasting Graves disease. Overall study context: Patients with persistent Graves' disease had over 5 years of antithyroid drugs and persistent TSH receptor antibodies.

J gave up 0 bases and V 5 bases, and 7 bases lay outside the gene matches. The CDR3 is made up of 16 amino acids. Germline loops: CDR1 MDHEN, CDR2 SYDVKM. HTBI primers from iRepertoire and Arm-PCR of CDR3 regions yielded the TCR beta libraries. TCRdb re-called the multiplex PCR reads with MiXCR, one entry per CDR3 protein. The table records approximately 400,000 distinct CDR3 sequences, about 23% of them present only once. Time point: persistent/refractory GD, antithyroid drugs over 5 years with positive TRAb. The TCR library used RNA extracted from PBMCs. The diagnosis of Graves' disease used American Thyroid Association guidelines.

The chain uses TRBV28 and TRBJ1-3, with TRBD1 matching 7 bases. Sample: peripheral blood mononuclear cells (PBMCs), taken when the disease was refractory, from a patient treated with antithyroid drugs. The receptor was isolated from a woman aged 40 to 55 with Graves disease. CDR3 sequence: CASSMTGSYSGNTIYF. The CDR3 nucleotides are TGTGCCAGCAGTATGACAGGGTCCTACTCTGGAAACACCATATATTTT.